Sequencing of this T cell receptor (beta chain) was carried out in a study of cytotoxic CD8 clonotypes in ibrutinib-treated CLL. Overall study: Complete response was seen in 2 patients and partial in some 25; around twelve progressed and 14 stayed remitted after a median around 68 months.

Germline assignment: CDR1 LGHNA and CDR2 YNFKEQ. V was clipped by 1 base and J by 9 bases, with 19 bases between them. The CDR3 runs to 17 residues. The method was immunoSEQ multiplex PCR; TCRdb's version includes in-frame clones alone and lacks a portion of them. The sample consists of 6,500 to 7,000 clones, 60% to 80% of them appearing once. This chain uses TRBV4-2 with TRBJ1-6; TRBD1 might be the D (5 bases). The sample was PBMCs, taken before ibrutinib treatment. This clonotype was sampled from a human donor with chronic lymphocytic leukemia. CDR3 sequence (DNA): TGTGCCAGCAGCCAAGGACCCGAGAGGATTAGGGGTTCACCCCTCCACTTT. Its translation: CASSQGPERIRGSPLHF.